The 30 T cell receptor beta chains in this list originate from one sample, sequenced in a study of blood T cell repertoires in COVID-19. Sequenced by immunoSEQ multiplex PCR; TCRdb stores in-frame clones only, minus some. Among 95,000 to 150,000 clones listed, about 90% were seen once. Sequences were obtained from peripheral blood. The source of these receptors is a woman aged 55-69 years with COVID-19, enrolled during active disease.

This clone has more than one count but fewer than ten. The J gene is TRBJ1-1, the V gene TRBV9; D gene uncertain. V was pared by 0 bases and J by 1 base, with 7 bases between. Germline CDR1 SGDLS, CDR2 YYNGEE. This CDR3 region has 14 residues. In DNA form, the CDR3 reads TGTGCCAGCAGCGTAGTATCAGAGAACACTGAAGCTTTCTTT. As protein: CASSVVSENTEAFF.

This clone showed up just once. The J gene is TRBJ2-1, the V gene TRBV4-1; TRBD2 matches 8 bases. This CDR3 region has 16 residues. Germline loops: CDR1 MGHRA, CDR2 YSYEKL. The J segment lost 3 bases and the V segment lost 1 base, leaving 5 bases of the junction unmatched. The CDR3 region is CASSQAGLGDYNEQFF. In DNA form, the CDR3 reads TGCGCCAGCAGCCAAGCGGGACTAGGTGACTACAATGAGCAGTTCTTC.

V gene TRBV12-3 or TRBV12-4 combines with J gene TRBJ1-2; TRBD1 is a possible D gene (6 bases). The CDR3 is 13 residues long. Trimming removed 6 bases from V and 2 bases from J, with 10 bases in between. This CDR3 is CASSHGQNYGYTF. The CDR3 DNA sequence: TGTGCCAGCAGCCACGGACAGAACTATGGCTACACCTTC.

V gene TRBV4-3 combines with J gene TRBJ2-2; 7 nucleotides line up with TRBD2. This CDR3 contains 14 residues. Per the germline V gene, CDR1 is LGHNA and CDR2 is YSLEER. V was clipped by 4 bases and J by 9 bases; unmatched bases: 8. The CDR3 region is CASSPTGLDRELFF. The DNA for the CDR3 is TGCGCCAGCAGCCCAACCGGACTAGACAGGGAGCTGTTTTTT.

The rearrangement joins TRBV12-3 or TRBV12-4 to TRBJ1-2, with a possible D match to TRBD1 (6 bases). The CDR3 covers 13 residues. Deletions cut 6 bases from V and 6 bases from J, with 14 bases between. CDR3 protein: CASRGDISHGYTF. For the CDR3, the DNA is TGTGCCAGCAGAGGGGACATCTCTCATGGCTACACCTTC.

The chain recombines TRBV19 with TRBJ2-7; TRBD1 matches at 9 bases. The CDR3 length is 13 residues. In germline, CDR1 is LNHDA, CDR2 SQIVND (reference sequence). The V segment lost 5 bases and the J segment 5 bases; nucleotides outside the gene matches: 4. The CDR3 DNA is TGTGCCAGTAGTTACCGGACAGGGGACGAGCAGTACTTC. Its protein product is CASSYRTGDEQYF.

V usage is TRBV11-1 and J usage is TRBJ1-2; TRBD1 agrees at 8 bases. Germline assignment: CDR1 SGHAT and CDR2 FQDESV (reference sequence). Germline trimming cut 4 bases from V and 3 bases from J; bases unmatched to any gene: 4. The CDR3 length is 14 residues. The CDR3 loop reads CASSSDRGHYGYTF. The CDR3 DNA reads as TGTGCCAGCAGCTCAGACAGGGGTCACTATGGCTACACCTTC.

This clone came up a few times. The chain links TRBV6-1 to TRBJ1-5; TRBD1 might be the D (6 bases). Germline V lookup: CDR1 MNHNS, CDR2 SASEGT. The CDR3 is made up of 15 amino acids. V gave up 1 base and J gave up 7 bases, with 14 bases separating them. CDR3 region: CASSEDSGAPQPQHF. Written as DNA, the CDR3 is TGTGCCAGCAGTGAAGATTCAGGGGCCCCCCAGCCCCAGCATTTT.

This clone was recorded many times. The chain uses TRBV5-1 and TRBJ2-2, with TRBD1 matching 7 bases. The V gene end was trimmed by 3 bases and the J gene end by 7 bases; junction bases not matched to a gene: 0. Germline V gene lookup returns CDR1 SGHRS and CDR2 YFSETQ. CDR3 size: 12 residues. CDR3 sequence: CASSWTGGELFF. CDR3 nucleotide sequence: TGCGCCAGCAGCTGGACAGGCGGGGAGCTGTTTTTT.

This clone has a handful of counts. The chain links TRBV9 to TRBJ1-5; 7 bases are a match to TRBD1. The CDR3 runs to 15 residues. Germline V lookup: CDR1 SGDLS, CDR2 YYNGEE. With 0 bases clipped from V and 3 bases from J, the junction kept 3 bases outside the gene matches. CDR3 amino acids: CASSVGGQYNQPQHF. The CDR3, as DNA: TGTGCCAGCAGCGTAGGGGGACAGTACAATCAGCCCCAGCATTTT.

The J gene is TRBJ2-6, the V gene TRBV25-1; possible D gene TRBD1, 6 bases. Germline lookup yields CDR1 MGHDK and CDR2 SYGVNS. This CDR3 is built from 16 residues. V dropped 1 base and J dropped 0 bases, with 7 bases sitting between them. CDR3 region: CASSELGGSGANVLTF. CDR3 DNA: TGTGCCAGCAGTGAATTAGGGGGCTCTGGGGCCAACGTCCTGACTTTC.

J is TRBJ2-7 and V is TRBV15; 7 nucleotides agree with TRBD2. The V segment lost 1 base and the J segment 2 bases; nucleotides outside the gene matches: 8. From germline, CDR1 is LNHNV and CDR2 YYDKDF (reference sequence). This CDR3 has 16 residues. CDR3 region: CATSRGAGVGTYEQYF. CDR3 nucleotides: TGTGCCACCAGCAGAGGGGCGGGGGTTGGGACCTACGAGCAGTACTTC.

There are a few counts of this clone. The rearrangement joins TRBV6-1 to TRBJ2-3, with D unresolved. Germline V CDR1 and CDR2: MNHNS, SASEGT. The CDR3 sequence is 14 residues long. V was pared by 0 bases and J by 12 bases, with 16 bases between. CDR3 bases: TGTGCCAGCAGTGAAGCGAGGAGCCAGTTCGGCCAGTATTTT. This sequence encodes CASSEARSQFGQYF.

The CDR3 sequence: CASSITGQRPRGNQPQHF. DNA of the CDR3: TGTGCCAGTAGTATTACGGGACAGCGGCCGCGAGGCAATCAGCCCCAGCATTTT. The chain uses TRBV19 and TRBJ1-5; 7 nucleotides agree with TRBD1. CDR1 LNHDA and CDR2 SQIVND come from the germline V gene (reference sequence). After removal of 3 bases from V and 2 bases from J, the junction contained 13 bases not matched to a gene. The CDR3 is 18 amino acids.

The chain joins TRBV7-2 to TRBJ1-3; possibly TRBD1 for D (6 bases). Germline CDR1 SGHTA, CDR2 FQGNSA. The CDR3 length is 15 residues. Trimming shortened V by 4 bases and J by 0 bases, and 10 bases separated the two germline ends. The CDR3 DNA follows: TGTGCCAGCAGCTACGACAGGACCTCTGGAAACACCATATATTTT. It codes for CASSYDRTSGNTIYF.

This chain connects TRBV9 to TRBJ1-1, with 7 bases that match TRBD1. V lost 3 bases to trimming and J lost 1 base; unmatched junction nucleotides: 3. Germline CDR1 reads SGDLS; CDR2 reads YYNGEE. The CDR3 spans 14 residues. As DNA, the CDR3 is TGTGCCAGCAGCGGCAGACAGGGGAACACTGAAGCTTTCTTT. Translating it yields CASSGRQGNTEAFF.

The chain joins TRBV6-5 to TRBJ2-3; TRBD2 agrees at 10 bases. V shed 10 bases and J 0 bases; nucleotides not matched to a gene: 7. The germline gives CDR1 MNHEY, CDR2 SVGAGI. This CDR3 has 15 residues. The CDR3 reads CATRPLAGSTDTQYF. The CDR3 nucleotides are TGTGCCACCAGGCCACTAGCGGGGAGCACAGATACGCAGTATTTT.

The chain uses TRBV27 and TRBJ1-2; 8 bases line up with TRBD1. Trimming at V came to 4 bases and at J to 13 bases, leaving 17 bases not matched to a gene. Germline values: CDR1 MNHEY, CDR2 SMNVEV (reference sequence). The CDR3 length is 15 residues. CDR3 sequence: CASSSLIGGTGPSTF. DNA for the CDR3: TGTGCCAGCAGTTCCCTCATCGGTGGGACAGGTCCGTCCACCTTC.

CDR3 residues: CATGGRGGYGYTF. Written as DNA, the CDR3 is TGTGCCACAGGTGGCCGGGGAGGATATGGCTACACCTTC. This sequence joins TRBV24-1 and TRBJ1-2; D call uncertain. V lost 10 bases and J lost 5, with 16 bases in between. CDR3 length: 13 amino acids. Germline CDR1 and CDR2: KGHDR and SFDVKD.

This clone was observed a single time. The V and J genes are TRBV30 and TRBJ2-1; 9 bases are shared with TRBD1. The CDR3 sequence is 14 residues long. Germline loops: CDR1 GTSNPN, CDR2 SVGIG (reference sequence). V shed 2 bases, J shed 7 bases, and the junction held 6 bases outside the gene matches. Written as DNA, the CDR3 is TGTGCCTGGAGTAAAGGACAGGGGTGGAATGAGCAGTTCTTC. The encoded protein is CAWSKGQGWNEQFF.

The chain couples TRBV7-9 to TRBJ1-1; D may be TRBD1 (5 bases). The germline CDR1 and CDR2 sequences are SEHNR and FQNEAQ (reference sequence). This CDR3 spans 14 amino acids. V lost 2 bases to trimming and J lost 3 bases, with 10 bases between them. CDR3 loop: CASSLTGDYTEAFF. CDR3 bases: TGTGCCAGCAGCTTAACGGGGGACTACACTGAAGCTTTCTTT.

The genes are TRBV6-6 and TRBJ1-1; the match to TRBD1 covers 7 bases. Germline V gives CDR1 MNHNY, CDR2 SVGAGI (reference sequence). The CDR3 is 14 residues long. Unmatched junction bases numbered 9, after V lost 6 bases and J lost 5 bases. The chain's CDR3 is CASRPGQDWTEAFF. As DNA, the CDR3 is TGTGCCAGCAGACCCGGACAGGATTGGACTGAAGCTTTCTTT.

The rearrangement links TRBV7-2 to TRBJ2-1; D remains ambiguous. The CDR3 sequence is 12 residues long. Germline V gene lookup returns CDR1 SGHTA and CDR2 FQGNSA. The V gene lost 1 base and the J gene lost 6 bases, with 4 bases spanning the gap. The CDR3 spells CASSLVVNEQFF. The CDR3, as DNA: TGTGCCAGCAGCTTAGTCGTCAATGAGCAGTTCTTC.

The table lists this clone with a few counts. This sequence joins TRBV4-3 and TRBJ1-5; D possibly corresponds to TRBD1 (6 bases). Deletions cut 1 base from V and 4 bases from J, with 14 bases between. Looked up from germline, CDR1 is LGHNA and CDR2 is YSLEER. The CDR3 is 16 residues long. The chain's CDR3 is CASSQVAQGSNQPQHF. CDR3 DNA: TGCGCCAGCAGCCAAGTTGCACAGGGAAGTAATCAGCCCCAGCATTTT.

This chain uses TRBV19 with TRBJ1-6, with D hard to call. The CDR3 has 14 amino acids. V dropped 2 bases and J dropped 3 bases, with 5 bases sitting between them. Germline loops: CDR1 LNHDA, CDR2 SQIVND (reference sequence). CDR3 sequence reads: CASSIQNYNSPLHF. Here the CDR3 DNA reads TGTGCCAGTAGTATACAGAACTATAATTCACCCCTCCACTTT.

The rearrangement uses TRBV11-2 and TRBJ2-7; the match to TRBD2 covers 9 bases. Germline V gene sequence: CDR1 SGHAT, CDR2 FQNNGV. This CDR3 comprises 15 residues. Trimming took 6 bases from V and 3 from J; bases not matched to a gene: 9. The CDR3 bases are TGTGCCAGCAGTGTTAGCGGGGGCCAGTTCTACGAGCAGTACTTC. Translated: CASSVSGGQFYEQYF.

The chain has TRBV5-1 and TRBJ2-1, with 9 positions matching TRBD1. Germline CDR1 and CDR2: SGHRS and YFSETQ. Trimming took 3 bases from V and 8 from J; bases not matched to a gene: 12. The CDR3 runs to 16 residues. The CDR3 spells CASSSGQGRLQHEQFF. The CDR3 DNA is TGCGCCAGCAGCTCCGGACAGGGGAGGTTACAGCATGAGCAGTTCTTC.

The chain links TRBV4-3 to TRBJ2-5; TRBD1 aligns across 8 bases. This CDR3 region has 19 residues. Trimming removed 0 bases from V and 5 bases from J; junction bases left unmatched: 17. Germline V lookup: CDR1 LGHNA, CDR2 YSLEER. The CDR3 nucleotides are TGCGCCAGCAGCCAAGATAGTCAGGGTTACGGGACAGGTTTGGAGACCCAGTACTTC. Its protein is CASSQDSQGYGTGLETQYF.

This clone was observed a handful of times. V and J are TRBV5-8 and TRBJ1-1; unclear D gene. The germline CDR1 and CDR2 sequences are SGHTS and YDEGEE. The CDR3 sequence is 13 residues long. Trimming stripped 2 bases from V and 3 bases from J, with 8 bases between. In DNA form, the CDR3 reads TGTGCCAGCAGCTTTTCGTTTGACACTGAAGCTTTCTTT. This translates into CASSFSFDTEAFF.

In DNA, the CDR3 is TGTGCCAGCAGACTTCAGGGGGCCGGCACTGAAGCTTTCTTT. Translated, it gives CASRLQGAGTEAFF. The V gene is TRBV27, the J gene TRBJ1-1; TRBD1 aligns across 8 bases. The CDR3 totals 14 residues. Germline V CDR1 and CDR2: MNHEY, SMNVEV (reference sequence). The trim removed 6 bases at V and 4 bases at J, leaving 7 bases unmatched.